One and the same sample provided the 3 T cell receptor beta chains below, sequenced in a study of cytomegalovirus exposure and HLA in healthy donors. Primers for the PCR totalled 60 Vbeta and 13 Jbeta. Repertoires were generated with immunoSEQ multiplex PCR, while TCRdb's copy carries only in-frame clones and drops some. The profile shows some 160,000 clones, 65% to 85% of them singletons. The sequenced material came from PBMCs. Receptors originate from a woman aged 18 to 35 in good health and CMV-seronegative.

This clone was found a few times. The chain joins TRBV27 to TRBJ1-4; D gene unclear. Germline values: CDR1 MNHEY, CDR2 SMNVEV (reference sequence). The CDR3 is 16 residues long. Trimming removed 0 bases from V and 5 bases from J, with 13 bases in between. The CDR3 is CASSLSWASLNEKLFF. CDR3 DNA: TGTGCCAGCAGTTTATCGTGGGCCAGTCTAAATGAAAAACTGTTTTTT.

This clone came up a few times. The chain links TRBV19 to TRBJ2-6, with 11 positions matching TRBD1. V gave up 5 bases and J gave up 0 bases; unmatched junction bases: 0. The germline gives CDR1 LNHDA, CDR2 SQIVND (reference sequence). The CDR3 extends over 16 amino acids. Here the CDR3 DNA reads TGTGCCAGTAGTGGGACAGGGGGCTCTGGGGCCAACGTCCTGACTTTC. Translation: CASSGTGGSGANVLTF.

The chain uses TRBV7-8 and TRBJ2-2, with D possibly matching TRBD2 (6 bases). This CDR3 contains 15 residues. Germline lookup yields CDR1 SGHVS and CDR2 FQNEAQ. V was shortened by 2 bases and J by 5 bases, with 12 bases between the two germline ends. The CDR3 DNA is TGTGCCAGCAGCTTAACTCTGGGGAGGACCGGGGAGCTGTTTTTT. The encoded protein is CASSLTLGRTGELFF.